This T cell receptor (beta chain) was recovered during a study of T cell repertoires in cytomegalovirus infection. Study summary: Alongside well-studied HLA-B-restricted CMV epitopes, recently identified HLA-C-restricted CMV epitopes were also used.

Each CDR3 protein gets one entry after TCRdb re-called the reads with MiXCR. The repertoire holds approximately 310,000 distinct CDR3 sequences, with just under 25% as singletons. Only a few counts were recorded for this clonotype. Its antigen is not known. Germline CDR1 is MNHNS and CDR2 is SASEGT. The J segment lost 5 bases and the V segment lost 4 bases, leaving 4 bases of the junction unmatched. The CDR3 spans 14 residues. This receptor was obtained from a human donor in good health (CMV status not recorded). Some clones in this sample may be carry-over from other donors' samples. This chain joins TRBV6-1 and TRBJ1-5; 8 bases match TRBD1. The starting material was cultured PBMCs, obtained from culture after CMV antigen stimulation. The DNA for the CDR3 is TGTGCCAGCAGTGCCGGACAGGGAGATCAGCCCCAGCATTTT. Encoded protein: CASSAGQGDQPQHF.